This entry lists 22 T cell receptor beta chains sequenced from one sample in a study of T cell changes during pregnancy in multiple sclerosis. The assay was immunoSEQ multiplex PCR, and TCRdb's table has in-frame clones only and misses some. The sample yields tens of thousands of clones, roughly nine tenths seen once. The material was CD4+ T cells from peripheral blood mononuclear cells, obtained before pregnancy. These receptor sequences come from a female donor with multiple sclerosis, enrolled in a pregnancy study.

This clone was detected only a few times. The chain links TRBV18 to TRBJ1-1; D is perhaps TRBD1 (5 bases). Germline lookup yields CDR1 KGHSH and CDR2 LQKENI. V shed 0 bases and J shed 0 bases, with 8 bases lying between them. The CDR3 is 15 residues long. DNA for the CDR3: TGTGCCAGCTCACCACCGAAACAGGTGAACACTGAAGCTTTCTTT. Its translation: CASSPPKQVNTEAFF.

V usage is TRBV2 and J usage is TRBJ1-4; perhaps TRBD1 as D (6 bases). The V gene lost 9 bases and the J gene lost 7 bases, with 21 bases spanning the gap. CDR1 SNHLY and CDR2 FYNNEI come from the germline V gene. There are 15 residues in the CDR3. Here the CDR3 DNA reads TGTGCCAGGAAACCACGGGGGGCGGCGGGTGAAAAACTGTTTTTT. Amino acid sequence: CARKPRGAAGEKLFF.

The rearrangement links TRBV10-3 to TRBJ2-1; 8 nucleotides align to TRBD2. The CDR3 is 18 amino acids. V lost 1 base and J lost 0; bases outside the gene matches: 8. Per the germline V gene, CDR1 is ENHRY and CDR2 is SYGVKD. CDR3 nucleotide sequence: TGTGCCATCAGTGAGTTCGGTAGCGGGGCCAGCTCCTACAATGAGCAGTTCTTC. Translating it yields CAISEFGSGASSYNEQFF.

CDR3 nucleotides: TGCGCCAGCAGCTTGGGGGGCCAGGGGGAGCAGTACTTC. Protein product: CASSLGGQGEQYF. This chain joins TRBV5-1 and TRBJ2-7; D may be TRBD1 (6 bases). Trimming removed 0 bases at V and 7 bases at J, with 11 bases between. Per germline, CDR1 SGHRS and CDR2 YFSETQ. This CDR3 is 13 amino acids long.

The chain employs TRBV9 and TRBJ1-1; D uncertain. The CDR3 has 14 amino acids. The V gene lost 3 bases and the J gene lost 2 bases, with 11 bases spanning the gap. The germline V gene has CDR1 SGDLS and CDR2 YYNGEE. The CDR3 is CASSGGGFNTEAFF. In nucleotides, the CDR3 is TGTGCCAGCAGCGGCGGAGGGTTCAACACTGAAGCTTTCTTT.

The chain has TRBV20-1 and TRBJ2-2, with D hard to call. Trimming removed 2 bases from V and 7 bases from J, with 5 bases in between. Germline V gene lookup returns CDR1 DFQATT and CDR2 SNEGSKA (reference sequence). CDR3 length: 11 residues. In nucleotides, the CDR3 is TGCAGTGCTAGAATTCACGGGGAGCTGTTTTTT. This encodes CSARIHGELFF.

The chain uses TRBV5-4 and TRBJ1-2, with a tentative D call TRBD1 (5 bases). Between the trimmed V and J ends, which lost 4 bases and 4 bases, there was a span of 17 bases. Germline loops: CDR1 SGHNT, CDR2 YYREEE (reference sequence). The CDR3 is made up of 15 amino acids. The CDR3 region is CASSGGSPRVYGYTF. Written as DNA, the CDR3 is TGTGCCAGCAGCGGGGGGAGTCCTCGGGTCTATGGCTACACCTTC.

V and J are TRBV4-2 and TRBJ1-4, with D possibly being TRBD1 (5 bases). The CDR3 is 15 residues long. CDR1 LGHNA and CDR2 YNFKEQ come from the germline V gene. V lost 5 bases and J 5 bases, leaving 15 bases between the germline ends. CDR3 protein: CASSESPQENEKLFF. CDR3 in DNA: TGTGCCAGCAGCGAAAGTCCACAGGAGAATGAAAAACTGTTTTTT.

This chain links TRBV7-9 with TRBJ2-1; 9 bases match TRBD2. CDR1 and CDR2 from the germline V gene are SEHNR and FQNEAQ (reference sequence). V was clipped by 3 bases and J by 7 bases; unmatched bases: 7. The CDR3 contains 15 residues. For the CDR3, the DNA is TGTGCCAGCAGCTTCCTAGCGGGATTGGTAAATGAGCAGTTCTTC. Encoded protein: CASSFLAGLVNEQFF.

This chain uses TRBV7-2 with TRBJ1-4; D is ambiguous. The CDR3 loop spans 15 amino acids. V dropped 4 bases and J dropped 4 bases, with 13 bases sitting between them. Germline V gene sequence: CDR1 SGHTA, CDR2 FQGNSA. CDR3 residues: CASSSPSEGNEKLFF. CDR3 nucleotides: TGTGCCAGCAGCTCCCCGTCAGAGGGTAATGAAAAACTGTTTTTT.

The chain uses TRBV5-1 and TRBJ1-3; no clear D. The length of the CDR3 is 16 residues. The V end was cut by 4 bases, the J end by 0 bases, with 14 bases between. Per the germline V gene, CDR1 is SGHRS and CDR2 is YFSETQ. CDR3 in DNA: TGCGCCAGCAGCCGCCAAGGAGGGAGCTCTGGAAACACCATATATTTT. Translation gives CASSRQGGSSGNTIYF.

The chain employs TRBV27 and TRBJ2-7; TRBD1 matches 7 bases. The CDR3 has 13 residues. The V gene end was trimmed by 8 bases and the J gene end by 12 bases; junction bases not matched to a gene: 16. CDR1 is MNHEY and CDR2 is SMNVEV in the germline V gene (reference sequence). The CDR3 nucleotides read TGTGCCAGCCGAACTTTGGGGACAGATCTCCTGTACTTC. Amino acids: CASRTLGTDLLYF.

The chain links TRBV5-1 to TRBJ2-3; possible D gene TRBD2, 5 bases. The CDR3 is made up of 16 amino acids. V shed 0 bases and J shed 2 bases, with 13 bases lying between them. CDR1 is SGHRS, CDR2 YFSETQ, per germline. CDR3 in amino acids: CASSLVRRTLTDTQYF. The CDR3 coding sequence is TGCGCCAGCAGCTTGGTACGGAGGACCCTCACAGATACGCAGTATTTT.

This chain connects TRBV5-1 to TRBJ2-3, with D possibly being TRBD1 (6 bases). The V end lost 7 bases, the J end lost 0 bases, and 18 bases lay between the germline ends. The CDR3 has 16 residues. The germline V gene has CDR1 SGHRS and CDR2 YFSETQ. DNA of the CDR3: TGCGCCAGCTCCTTCCAGGACAGACCTAGCACAGATACGCAGTATTTT. Amino acids: CASSFQDRPSTDTQYF.

The rearrangement uses TRBV4-1 and TRBJ1-3; 7 nucleotides align to TRBD1. V trimming: 6 bases; J trimming: 4 bases; junction bases outside the gene matches: 6. CDR3 length: 14 residues. Germline loops: CDR1 MGHRA, CDR2 YSYEKL. The CDR3 coding sequence is TGCGCCAGCAGGCTTACAGGGGAAGGAAACACCATATATTTT. Translating gives CASRLTGEGNTIYF.

This clone was detected only once. The chain uses TRBV5-8 and TRBJ2-7; 7 bases map to TRBD1. V gave up 6 bases and J gave up 5 bases; unmatched junction bases: 14. The CDR3 is 15 residues long. The V gene's germline CDR1 is SGHTS and CDR2 YDEGEE. The CDR3 loop reads CASTLPGTAKDEQYF. CDR3 in DNA: TGTGCCAGCACCTTACCCGGGACAGCTAAAGACGAGCAGTACTTC.

The J gene is TRBJ2-3, the V gene TRBV15; 10 positions agree with TRBD2. There are 16 residues in the CDR3. Germline V gene data show CDR1 as LNHNV and CDR2 as YYDKDF (reference sequence). Trimming removed 3 bases from V and 3 bases from J; junction bases left unmatched: 6. The CDR3 sequence is CATSRQPSGRTDTQYF. For the CDR3, the DNA is TGTGCCACCAGCAGGCAACCTAGCGGGAGAACAGATACGCAGTATTTT.

This clone occurred once. The rearrangement uses TRBV6-5 and TRBJ1-2, with 11 bases identical to TRBD1. Germline lookup yields CDR1 MNHEY and CDR2 SVGAGI. This CDR3 contains 15 residues. J was trimmed by 8 bases and V by 6 bases; bases with no gene match: 11. The DNA of the CDR3 is TGTGCCAGCAGAGGACAGGGGGCAGTGTCAGGAGGCTACACCTTC. Translated, it gives CASRGQGAVSGGYTF.

The J gene is TRBJ2-2, the V gene TRBV7-8; 7 bases map to TRBD2. The CDR3 runs to 16 residues. The ends lost 1 base at V and 2 bases at J; junction bases unmatched: 4. The germline V gene encodes CDR1 SGHVS and CDR2 FQNEAQ. The DNA of the CDR3 is TGTGCCAGCAGCTTAGGGGCGGGGGTCAACACCGGGGAGCTGTTTTTT. As protein: CASSLGAGVNTGELFF.

In regard to this clone: At one end the junction does not follow the germline gene, possibly because of a read error. The chain joins TRBV5-1 to TRBJ2-7; 11 nucleotides match TRBD2. The CDR3 runs to 18 residues. CDR1 and CDR2 from the germline V gene are SGHRS and YFSETQ. DNA for the CDR3: TGCGCCAGCAGCTTGGGAGGTAGCGGGAGGGCTCACTCCGACGAGCAGTACTTC. Translating it yields CASSLGGSGRAHSDEQYF.

V gene TRBV7-8 combines with J gene TRBJ1-2, with D perhaps matching TRBD1 (5 bases). The CDR3 runs to 15 residues. The germline CDR1 and CDR2 sequences are SGHVS and FQNEAQ. The V end lost 1 base, the J end lost 2 bases, and 11 bases lay between the germline ends. CDR3 in DNA: TGTGCCAGCAGCTTAGGGCTCTCAGGGAACTATGGCTACACCTTC. Translating it yields CASSLGLSGNYGYTF. Combining the CDR3 with reference TRBV7-8 and TRBJ1-2 gives the whole variable domain GAGVSQSPRYKVAKRGQDVALRCDPISGHVSLFWYQQALGQGPEFLTYFQNEAQLDKSGLPSDRFFAERPEGSVSTLKIQRTQQEDSAVYLCASSLGLSGNYGYTFGSGTRLTVV.

The chain employs TRBV28 and TRBJ2-1; 8 nucleotides agree with TRBD2. V lost 7 bases, J lost 0 bases, and 5 bases stayed unmatched. CDR1 is MDHEN and CDR2 is SYDVKM in the germline V gene. There are 15 residues in the CDR3. In DNA, the CDR3 is TGTGCCAGCACCCCGAGCGGGAGCTCCTACAATGAGCAGTTCTTC. Its protein is CASTPSGSSYNEQFF.